The rows below give T cell receptor beta chains drawn from one sample of a study of OX40 agonist ivuxolimab in advanced cancers. The method was immunoSEQ multiplex PCR; TCRdb's version includes in-frame clones alone and lacks a portion of them. The sample records 70,000 to 80,000 clones, 65% to 85% being singletons. The sequences come from CD4+ or CD8+ T cells sorted from blood, collected in a trial of the OX40 agonist ivuxolimab. The receptors were gathered from an adult with an advanced solid tumor such as melanoma, head and neck, liver or kidney cancer. CDR3s include the opening cysteine and the closing phenylalanine or tryptophan. D genes are given only for firm matches. The size entry is marked missing in some rows and otherwise reads once, few, many or a size class.

D	V	size	length	J	CDR3	DNA
.	TRBV5-6	.	13	TRBJ1-1	CASSADSASEAFF	TGTGCCAGCAGCGCGGACAGCGCAAGTGAAGCTTTCTTT
TRBD2	TRBV18	.	14	TRBJ2-1	CASSPPSGFNEQFF	TGTGCCAGCTCACCTCCTAGCGGGTTCAATGAGCAGTTCTTC
TRBD1	TRBV7-8	once	14	TRBJ1-2	CASSAGTGNYGYTF	TGTGCCAGCAGCGCCGGGACAGGGAACTATGGCTACACCTTC
.	TRBV10-2	.	12	TRBJ1-1	CASRQTQTEAFF	TGCGCCAGCAGACAAACACAGACTGAAGCTTTCTTT
.	TRBV5-8	.	16	TRBJ2-5	CASSLGGNSAGETQYF	TGTGCCAGCAGCTTGGGAGGGAACTCTGCGGGGGAGACCCAGTACTTC
.	TRBV19	.	12	TRBJ2-3	CASSNRADTQYF	TGTGCCAGTAGCAACAGAGCAGATACGCAGTATTTT
.	TRBV12-5	few	13	TRBJ1-5	CASGLEGNQPQHF	TGTGCTAGTGGTTTGGAGGGCAATCAGCCCCAGCATTTT
.	TRBV6-6	.	16	TRBJ1-5	CASSYRWTDGNQPQHF	TGTGCCAGCAGTTACCGATGGACAGACGGCAATCAGCCCCAGCATTTT
TRBD2	TRBV6-6	few	16	TRBJ2-3	CASSSKRGGRTDTQYF	TGTGCCAGCAGTTCGAAGCGGGGGGGCAGGACAGATACGCAGTATTTT
.	TRBV6-4	.	16	TRBJ1-1	CASSDSGGASAEKAFF	TGTGCCAGCAGTGACTCTGGAGGGGCCTCGGCGGAGAAAGCTTTCTTT
.	TRBV4-3	once	11	TRBJ2-7	CASSQNYEQYF	TGCGCCAGCAGCCAAAACTACGAGCAGTACTTC
.	TRBV4-1	.	18	TRBJ1-2	CASSQAPAGPSLRDGYTF	TGCGCCAGCAGCCAAGCCCCCGCCGGACCCTCTTTACGTGATGGCTACACCTTC
.	TRBV7-3	.	15	TRBJ1-1	CASSPRAGRDTEAFF	TGTGCCAGCAGTCCGCGGGCAGGACGAGACACTGAAGCTTTCTTT
TRBD1	TRBV6-5	.	15	TRBJ2-2	CASRGGTGWRGELFF	TGTGCCAGCAGAGGAGGGACAGGGTGGAGGGGGGAGCTGTTTTTT
TRBD2	TRBV5-1	.	15	TRBJ2-1	CASSLGLAGDNEQFF	TGCGCCAGCAGCTTGGGGCTAGCGGGGGACAATGAGCAGTTCTTC
TRBD1	TRBV5-4	.	16	TRBJ1-1	CASSPGGWAPGTEAFF	TGTGCCAGCAGCCCAGGGGGGTGGGCTCCTGGCACTGAAGCTTTCTTT
.	TRBV11-3	.	17	TRBJ1-5	CASSSDLGGLGDQPQHF	TGTGCCAGCAGCTCAGACCTAGGGGGGCTAGGGGATCAGCCCCAGCATTTT
.	TRBV4-3	.	15	TRBJ2-3	CASSQDTLAVDTQYF	TGCGCCAGCAGCCAAGATACACTAGCAGTAGATACGCAGTATTTT
.	TRBV9	once	16	TRBJ2-1	CASSPWDPIDYNEQFF	TGTGCCAGCAGCCCCTGGGACCCCATAGACTACAATGAGCAGTTCTTC
.	TRBV18	.	15	TRBJ1-3	CASSTAQGPGNTIYF	TGTGCCAGCTCAACGGCGCAGGGTCCTGGAAACACCATATATTTT
TRBD2	TRBV4-2	.	17	TRBJ2-1	CASSQESASGRAYEQFF	TGTGCCAGCAGCCAAGAGTCCGCCAGCGGGAGGGCTTATGAGCAGTTCTTC
TRBD1	TRBV7-9	.	15	TRBJ1-2	CASSQGQGAAYGYTF	TGTGCCAGCAGCCAGGGACAGGGGGCGGCCTATGGCTACACCTTC
.	TRBV29-1	.	16	TRBJ1-5	CSGGWPDRFSNQPQHF	TGCAGCGGGGGATGGCCCGACAGATTTAGCAATCAGCCCCAGCATTTT
.	TRBV7-9	medium-sized	13	TRBJ1-2	CASSLERSYGYTF	TGTGCCAGCAGCTTAGAGAGGAGCTATGGCTACACCTTC
TRBD2	TRBV27	.	18	TRBJ2-1	CASSLFALAGALLDEQFF	TGTGCCAGCAGTTTGTTCGCACTAGCGGGAGCCCTTCTGGATGAGCAGTTCTTC
.	TRBV28	.	15	TRBJ2-2	CASSPHDRLTGELFF	TGTGCCAGCAGCCCTCATGACAGACTCACCGGGGAGCTGTTTTTT
.	TRBV12-5	.	14	TRBJ2-1	CASGLSRTTDEQFF	TGTGCTAGTGGTTTGTCTCGGACTACGGATGAGCAGTTCTTC
.	TRBV4-1	.	14	TRBJ2-2	CASSQAAAAGELFF	TGCGCCAGCAGCCAAGCTGCGGCCGCCGGGGAGCTGTTTTTT
.	TRBV28	.	14	TRBJ1-1	CASSSPGANTEAFF	TGTGCCAGCAGTTCTCCGGGTGCGAACACTGAAGCTTTCTTT
TRBD2	TRBV4-1	.	15	TRBJ2-1	CASSQVDGRADEQFF	TGCGCCAGCAGCCAAGTTGACGGGAGGGCCGATGAGCAGTTCTTC
.	TRBV2	.	13	TRBJ1-1	CANLQGLNTEAFF	TGTGCCAACTTACAGGGATTGAACACTGAAGCTTTCTTT
.	TRBV6-5	.	13	TRBJ1-1	CASSKTGFIEAFF	TGTGCCAGCAGCAAAACAGGTTTTATTGAAGCTTTCTTT
.	TRBV5-6	.	11	TRBJ1-3	CASSTGNTIYF	TGTGCCAGCAGCACCGGAAACACCATATATTTT
.	TRBV19	.	15	TRBJ2-1	CASKTTGGGYNEQFF	TGTGCCAGTAAAACAACAGGGGGGGGTTACAATGAGCAGTTCTTC
.	TRBV6-1	.	11	TRBJ2-7	CASSLYYEQYF	TGTGCCAGCAGTTTGTACTACGAGCAGTACTTC
TRBD2	TRBV18	.	15	TRBJ2-1	CASSPKAGGSQEQFF	TGTGCCAGCTCACCCAAAGCGGGGGGTTCTCAAGAGCAGTTCTTC
.	TRBV5-5	.	17	TRBJ2-1	CASNRRGLSSSYNEQFF	TGTGCCAGCAACCGAAGGGGACTTTCGAGCTCCTACAATGAGCAGTTCTTC
.	TRBV7-2	.	13	TRBJ2-5	CASSFGGQETQYF	TGTGCCAGCAGTTTTGGAGGCCAAGAGACCCAGTACTTC